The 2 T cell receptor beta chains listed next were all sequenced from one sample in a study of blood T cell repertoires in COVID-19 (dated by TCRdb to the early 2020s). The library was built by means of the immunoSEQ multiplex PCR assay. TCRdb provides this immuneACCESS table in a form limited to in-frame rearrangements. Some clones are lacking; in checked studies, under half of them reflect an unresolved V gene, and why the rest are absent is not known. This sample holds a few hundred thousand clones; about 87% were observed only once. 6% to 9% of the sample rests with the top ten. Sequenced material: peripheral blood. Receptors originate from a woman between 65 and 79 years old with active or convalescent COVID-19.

The CDR3 loop is CASSELGRGAFF. CDR3 nucleotides: TGCGCCAGCAGTGAGCTGGGGCGCGGAGCTTTCTTT. This chain joins TRBV10-1 and TRBJ1-1, with D perhaps matching TRBD1 (5 bases). Germline V gives CDR1 WNHNN, CDR2 SYGVQD (reference sequence). V was cut by 2 bases and J by 10 bases, with 11 bases left in between. The CDR3 loop spans 12 amino acids.

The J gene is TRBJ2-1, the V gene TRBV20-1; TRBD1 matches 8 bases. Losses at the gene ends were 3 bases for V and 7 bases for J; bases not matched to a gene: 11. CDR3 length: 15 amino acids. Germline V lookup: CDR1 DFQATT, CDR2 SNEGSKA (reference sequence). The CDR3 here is CSASPGQGFLNEQFF. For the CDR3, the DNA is TGCAGTGCTAGTCCTGGACAGGGATTTTTAAATGAGCAGTTCTTC.